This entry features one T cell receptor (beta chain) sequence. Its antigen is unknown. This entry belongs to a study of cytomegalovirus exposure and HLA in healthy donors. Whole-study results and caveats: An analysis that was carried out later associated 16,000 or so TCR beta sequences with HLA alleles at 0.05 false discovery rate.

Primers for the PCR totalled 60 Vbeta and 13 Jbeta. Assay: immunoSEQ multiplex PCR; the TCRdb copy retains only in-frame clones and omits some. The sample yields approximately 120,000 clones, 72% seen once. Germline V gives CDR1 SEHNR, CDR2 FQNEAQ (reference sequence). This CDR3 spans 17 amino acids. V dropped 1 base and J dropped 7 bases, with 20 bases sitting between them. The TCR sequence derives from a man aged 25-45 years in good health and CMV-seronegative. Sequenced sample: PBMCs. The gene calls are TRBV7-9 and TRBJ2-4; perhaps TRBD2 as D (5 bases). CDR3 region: CASSLEPHLSRRNIQYF. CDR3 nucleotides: TGTGCCAGCAGCTTAGAACCCCACCTTTCCAGGAGGAACATTCAGTACTTC.